Below are 4 T cell receptor beta chains sequenced from a single sample in a study of response to subunit inactivated influenza vaccine. TCRdb reprocessed the RT-PCR reads via MiXCR and lists one record per CDR3 protein. Among approximately 160,000 distinct CDR3 sequences listed, around 10% were seen once. The sample in question was CD8+ T cells sorted from PBMCs, obtained approximately 25 months after vaccination. All receptors derive from a man aged 50-75 years who received an inactivated influenza vaccine.

The sample holds many counts of this clonotype. The chain is built from TRBV12-3 or TRBV12-4 and TRBJ2-2, with no clear D. The CDR3 has 14 amino acids. The V end lost 5 bases, the J end lost 3 bases, and 10 bases lay between the germline ends. CDR3 DNA sequence: TGTGCCAGCAGTCCTTATACGGACACCGGGGAGCTGTTTTTT. Translation gives CASSPYTDTGELFF.

The chain couples TRBV12-3 or TRBV12-4 to TRBJ1-4; D possibly corresponds to TRBD1 (5 bases). There are 16 residues in the CDR3. Trimming left V 0 bases short and J 3 bases short, with 11 bases between. CDR3 in amino acids: CASSLAVGAANEKLFF. In nucleotides, the CDR3 is TGTGCCAGCAGTTTAGCGGTCGGGGCGGCTAATGAAAAACTGTTTTTT.

In this sample, this clonotype turned up a few times. V usage is TRBV7-9 and J usage is TRBJ2-5, with D possibly matching TRBD1 (5 bases). Between the trimmed V and J ends, which lost 10 bases and 2 bases, there was a span of 17 bases. Germline V gene data show CDR1 as SEHNR and CDR2 as FQNEAQ (reference sequence). The CDR3 extends over 14 amino acids. This CDR3 is CATLSSQEQETQYF. The DNA of the CDR3 is TGTGCCACCCTCAGTTCACAGGAGCAAGAGACCCAGTACTTC.

This chain joins TRBV4-3 and TRBJ2-7, with D perhaps TRBD1 (6 bases). Per the germline V gene, CDR1 is LGHNA and CDR2 is YSLEER. The CDR3 has 15 residues. V lost 3 bases and J 5 bases, leaving 17 bases between the germline ends. For the CDR3, the DNA is TGCGCCAGCAGCCAGGGGGACAACGGTGTGGACGAGCAGTACTTC. This codes for CASSQGDNGVDEQYF.